These 27 T cell receptor beta chains were sequenced from one sample in a study of tumor and adjacent non-tumor tissue in lung cancer. RNA was extracted from bulk tissue without any cell sorting. TCRbeta libraries were built with three rounds of nested PCR, modified from ARM-PCR. TCRdb independently ran MiXCR on the multiplex PCR reads; one entry per CDR3 protein. Seen here are approximately 79,000 distinct CDR3 sequences, about three fifths observed once, and the top ten hold roughly 15%. Sequencing input: lung tumor tissue. These receptors were obtained from a man aged 65-85 years with non-small cell lung cancer.

The chain couples TRBV4-2 to TRBJ1-6; unclear D gene. This CDR3 region has 17 residues. The germline V gene encodes CDR1 LGHNA and CDR2 YNFKEQ. The CDR3 is CVSSPRGGGSYNSPLHF. The DNA of the CDR3 is TGTGTTAGCAGCCCCCGCGGAGGCGGCTCCTATAATTCACCCCTCCACTTT.

Of note for this clonotype: This may stem from a read error, because a much larger clone lies one nucleotide away. Here the CDR3 omits its conserved ending phenylalanine or tryptophan, so a read error is the likely source. The chain combines TRBV12-3 or TRBV12-4 with TRBJ2-1, with D uncertain. The CDR3 totals 13 residues. Trimming shortened V by 1 base and J by 7 bases, and 8 bases separated the two germline ends. The CDR3 spells CASSLGQINEQFY. The CDR3 DNA reads as TGTGCCAGCAGTTTAGGCCAGATAAATGAGCAGTTCTAC.

Concerning this clonotype itself: A read error is possible here, since a much larger clone lies one base away. The chain links TRBV29-1 to TRBJ2-7; D possibly corresponds to TRBD1 (6 bases). CDR3 length: 12 residues. Germline CDR1 SQVTM, CDR2 ANQGSEA. CDR3 DNA sequence: TGCGGCGCCGCCCGGGACATCTACGAGCAGTACTTC. It translates to CGAARDIYEQYF.

About this clonotype: The germline gene is not matched at one end of the junction; a read error may be the cause. This chain joins TRBV11-2 and TRBJ1-3; D is ambiguous. The CDR3 contains 16 residues. CDR1 is SGHAT and CDR2 is FQNNGV in the germline V gene. The CDR3 protein is CASSLYKENSGNTIYF. Written as DNA, the CDR3 is TGTGCCAGCAGCTTATACAAGGAAAACTCTGGAAACACGATATATTTT.

In its sample, this clonotype was seen a few times. Germline and junction disagree at one end, which may indicate a read error. The chain carries TRBV6-5 and TRBJ2-4; D might be TRBD2 (5 bases). CDR1 is MNHEY and CDR2 is SVGAGI in the germline V gene. This CDR3 is built from 12 residues. The DNA for the CDR3 is TGTGCCAGCAATTCGGGGATAAACATTCGGTACTTC. Protein sequence: CASNSGINIRYF.

This clonotype has at least ten counts. The V gene is TRBV29-1, the J gene TRBJ2-7, with TRBD1 matching over 8 bases. There are 14 residues in the CDR3. CDR1 is SQVTM and CDR2 is ANQGSEA in the germline V gene. J gave up 6 bases and V 5 bases, and 12 bases lay outside the gene matches. As DNA, the CDR3 is TGCAGCGTTACTTTGGCAGGGGGCGCGGCCGAGCAGTACTTC. This codes for CSVTLAGGAAEQYF.

This clonotype was counted a single time. At one of its ends the junction is not consistent with the germline gene, which may arise from a read error. The chain employs TRBV4-1 and TRBJ1-5; TRBD1 might be the D (6 bases). CDR3 length: 16 amino acids. From germline, CDR1 is MGHRA and CDR2 YSYEKL. The CDR3 sequence: CASSPPGQISNQPQHF. CDR3 coding DNA: TGCGCAAGCAGCCCGCCCGGACAGATCAGCAATCAGCCCCAGCATTTT.

With respect to this clonotype: Lacking the conserved final phenylalanine or tryptophan, this CDR3 likely reflects a read error. The CDR3 bases are TGCAGCGTTGCAGTCGGGAGTGGAGATACGCAGTATTCT. Its translation is CSVAVGSGDTQYS. The chain uses TRBV29-1 and TRBJ2-3; tentatively, D is TRBD2 (6 bases). Germline values: CDR1 SQVTM, CDR2 ANQGSEA. V gave up 4 bases and J gave up 5 bases, with 13 bases separating them. The CDR3 spans 13 residues.

This clonotype has a count of ten or more. The chain recombines TRBV6-5 with TRBJ1-1, with a tentative D call TRBD1 (5 bases). Trimming removed 7 bases at V and 1 base at J, with 10 bases between. This CDR3 is built from 13 residues. Germline V CDR1 and CDR2: MNHEY, SVGAGI. CDR3 DNA: TGTGCCAGCACCCCCGGGGGGAACACTGAAGCTTTCTTT. Its protein is CASTPGGNTEAFF.

This clonotype was observed at least ten times. The J gene is TRBJ2-1, the V gene TRBV2; 15 bases fit TRBD2. The CDR3 contains 20 residues. With 6 bases clipped from V and 0 bases from J, the junction kept 12 bases outside the gene matches. The V gene's germline CDR1 is SNHLY and CDR2 FYNNEI. CDR3 sequence (DNA): TGTGCCAGCAGCGCTACGGGACTAGCGGGAGGACCGAGCTCCTACAATGAGCAGTTCTTC. This translates into CASSATGLAGGPSSYNEQFF.

Comment on this clonotype: Likely a read error: the CDR3 ends without its conserved phenylalanine or tryptophan. The rearrangement joins TRBV6-2 or TRBV6-3 to TRBJ1-2; 8 nucleotides line up with TRBD1. CDR3 size: 13 residues. Germline-derived CDR1 and CDR2 are MNHEY and SVGEGT. The CDR3 DNA follows: TGTACCAGCAGTTACGGGACAGGCTATGGCTACACCTCC. Translation: CTSSYGTGYGYTS.

Points on this clonotype: The junction departs from the called germline gene at one end, perhaps through a read error. The V gene is TRBV18, the J gene TRBJ2-3; D uncertain. Germline CDR1 KGHSH, CDR2 LQKENI. This CDR3 has 15 amino acids. This CDR3 is CASSPLGLAGDTQYF. The CDR3 nucleotides are TGTGCCAGCTCACCCCTAGGATTAGCCGGAGATACGCAATATTTT. The full variable domain, with the rest looked up from reference TRBV18 and TRBJ2-3, is NAGVMQNPRHLVRRRGQEARLRCSPMKGHSHVYWYRQLPEEGLKFMVYLQKENIIDESGMPKERFSAEFPKEGPSILRIQQVVRGDSAAYFCASSPLGLAGDTQYFGPGTRLTVL.

A few counts support this clonotype. J is TRBJ2-2 and V is TRBV7-3; D is perhaps TRBD2 (7 bases). The CDR3 is made up of 14 amino acids. The V and J ends lost 6 bases and 4 bases respectively, with 12 bases between them. The germline V gene encodes CDR1 SGHTA and CDR2 FQGTGA. CDR3: CASSQGGGTGELFF. DNA for the CDR3: TGTGCCAGCAGTCAGGGAGGGGGCACCGGGGAGCTGTTTTTT.

This clonotype was detected ten times or more. The chain is built from TRBV21-1 and TRBJ2-2. TRBV21-1 is assigned pseudogene status. The CDR3 is made up of 15 amino acids. This CDR3 is CASSKVGTNTGELFF. CDR3 coding DNA: TGTGCCAGCAGCAAAGTGGGCACGAACACCGGGGAGCTGTTTTTT.

In the case of this clonotype: An end of the junction does not agree with germline; a read error may underlie this. The V and J genes are TRBV7-8 and TRBJ1-5; no definite D call. CDR1 SGHVS and CDR2 FQNEAQ come from the germline V gene. The CDR3 runs to 15 residues. The CDR3 loop reads CTSSRTDGLNQSQHF. The CDR3 bases are TGTACCAGCAGCCGGACCGACGGACTCAATCAGTCCCAGCATTTT.

This clonotype has just one count. One junction end does not reproduce the germline sequence, and a read error may be involved. The rearrangement joins TRBV4-1 to TRBJ1-2; TRBD1 matches 8 bases. CDR3 length equals 17 residues. CDR1 is MGHRA, CDR2 YSYEKL, per germline. The CDR3 is CASSLGQGWSPNYGYTF. For the CDR3, the DNA is TGCGCCAGCAGCCTAGGACAGGGATGGTCACCTAACTATGGCTACACTTTC.

The V gene is TRBV11-2, the J gene TRBJ2-5; D possibly corresponds to TRBD1 (6 bases). This CDR3 contains 12 residues. V lost 1 base to trimming and J lost 13 bases, with 13 bases between them. Germline assignment: CDR1 SGHAT and CDR2 FQNNGV. This CDR3 is CASSLVNRVPYF. The CDR3 nucleotides are TGTGCCAGCAGCTTAGTGAACAGGGTGCCGTACTTC.

Concerning this clonotype itself: Being one base from a much bigger clone, this may be a read error. The CDR3 does not close with the conserved phenylalanine or tryptophan, likely indicating a read error. This chain links TRBV5-1 with TRBJ2-7, with D perhaps TRBD1 (6 bases). The CDR3 is 13 residues long. V was trimmed by 2 bases and J by 3 bases, leaving 9 bases between them. The V gene's germline CDR1 is SGHRS and CDR2 YFSETQ. The CDR3 loop is CASSFTGNYEQYS. CDR3 in DNA: TGCGCCAGCAGCTTTACAGGGAACTACGAGCAGTACTCC.

This clonotype was recorded at least ten times. The gene calls are TRBV7-8 and TRBJ1-2; 12 nucleotides agree with TRBD1. V dropped 2 bases and J dropped 6; count of bases not matched to a gene: 10. The germline V gene has CDR1 SGHVS and CDR2 FQNEAQ. This CDR3 region has 17 residues. CDR3 in amino acids: CASSLSGTGGLGHGYTF. As DNA, the CDR3 is TGTGCCAGCAGCTTATCCGGGACAGGGGGCCTGGGGCATGGCTACACCTTC.

On this clonotype: This may be a read error: a much more frequent sequence differs by one nucleotide. The chain has TRBV20-1 and TRBJ2-7, with no clear D. Germline V lookup: CDR1 DFQATT, CDR2 SNEGSKA (reference sequence). This CDR3 has 13 residues. CDR3 residues: CSASELLTYVQYF. The CDR3 coding sequence is TGCAGTGCTTCAGAGCTACTGACCTACGTGCAGTACTTC.

This clonotype was seen only once. One end of the junction is discordant with germline, which a read error may explain. The chain combines TRBV5-1 with TRBJ2-5; D gene unclear. Germline assignment: CDR1 SGHRS and CDR2 YFSETQ. The CDR3 loop spans 13 amino acids. The CDR3 is CTSSLELVGIQYF. CDR3 nucleotides: TGCACCAGCAGCTTAGAGCTGGTGGGGATCCAGTACTTC.

The gene calls are TRBV9 and TRBJ2-1; D call uncertain. Germline loops: CDR1 SGDLS, CDR2 YYNGEE. CDR3 length: 17 amino acids. Trimming stripped 1 base from V and 0 bases from J, with 14 bases between. In DNA, the CDR3 is TGTGCCAGCAGCGTACACTCAAATTGGGACTCCTACAATGAGCAGTTCTTC. Translated, it gives CASSVHSNWDSYNEQFF.

The chain employs TRBV24-1 and TRBJ2-3; 7 nucleotides agree with TRBD1. J lost 5 bases, V lost 4 bases, and 8 bases had no gene match. The CDR3 is 15 residues long. Germline assignment: CDR1 KGHDR and CDR2 SFDVKD. CDR3 sequence reads: CATSDPQGRRDTQYF. DNA for the CDR3: TGTGCCACCAGTGACCCACAGGGGAGACGAGATACGCAGTATTTT.

Comment on this clonotype: A junction end diverges from the germline sequence, so it may reflect a read error. CDR3 loop: CANSPPGAETKYF. CDR3 bases: TGTGCCAACAGCCCGCCAGGGGCAGAGACCAAGTACTTC. The chain couples TRBV5-6 to TRBJ2-5; D possibly corresponds to TRBD1 (6 bases). The germline V gene encodes CDR1 SGHDT and CDR2 YYEEEE. This CDR3 comprises 13 residues.

Turning to this clonotype: One base away lies a much larger clone, so this may be a sequencing read error. CDR3: CSVRTASSGANILTF. CDR3 sequence (DNA): TGCAGCGTTAGGACAGCCAGCTCTGGGGCCAACATCCTGACTTTC. The chain recombines TRBV29-1 with TRBJ2-6; the D gene is possibly TRBD1 (6 bases). The CDR3 runs to 15 residues. Germline CDR1 is SQVTM and CDR2 is ANQGSEA. Variable domain in full (rest from reference TRBV29-1 and TRBJ2-6): SAVISQKPSRDICQRGTSLTIQCQVDSQVTMMFWYRQQPGQSLTLIATANQGSEATYESGFVIDKFPISRPNLTFSTLTVSNMSPEDSSIYLCSVRTASSGANILTFGAGSRLTVL.

There are many counts of this clonotype. The J gene is TRBJ2-5, the V gene TRBV5-1; tentative D call: TRBD1 (5 bases). The CDR3 consists of 16 residues. Deletions cut 0 bases from V and 4 bases from J, with 16 bases between. Germline lookup yields CDR1 SGHRS and CDR2 YFSETQ. In DNA, the CDR3 is TGCGCCAGCAGCTTGGCCAGGGCCGTCGTAGGAGAGACCCAGTACTTC. Its translation is CASSLARAVVGETQYF.

Comments on this clonotype: An end of the junction differs from the germline gene, which may be a read error. The gene calls are TRBV4-2 and TRBJ2-7; D tentatively fits TRBD1 or TRBD2 (5 bases each). CDR3 length: 16 amino acids. The germline V gene encodes CDR1 LGHNA and CDR2 YNFKEQ. CDR3 DNA sequence: TGTGCCAGCAGCCCCTACCGGGGCGCAAGCTCCTGCGAGCAGTACTTC. This gives the protein CASSPYRGASSCEQYF.